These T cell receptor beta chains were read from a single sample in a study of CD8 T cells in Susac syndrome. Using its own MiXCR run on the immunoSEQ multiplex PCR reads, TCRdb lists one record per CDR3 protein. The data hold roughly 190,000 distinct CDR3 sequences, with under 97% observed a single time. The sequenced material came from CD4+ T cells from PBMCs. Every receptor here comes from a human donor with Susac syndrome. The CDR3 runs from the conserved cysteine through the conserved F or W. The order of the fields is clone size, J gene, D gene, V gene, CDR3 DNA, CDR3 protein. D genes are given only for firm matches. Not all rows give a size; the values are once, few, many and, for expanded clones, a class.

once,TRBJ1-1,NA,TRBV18,TGTGCCAGCTCACCAAGGCCGGAGATGAACACTGAAGCTTTCTTT,CASSPRPEMNTEAFF
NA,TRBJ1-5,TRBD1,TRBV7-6,TGTGCCAGCAGCTTAGGGTCAGGGGGTCAGCCCCAGCATTTT,CASSLGSGGQPQHF
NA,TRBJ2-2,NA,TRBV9,TGTGCCAGCAGCGGAAGGACAAGCCCTTTCACCGGGGAGCTGTTTTTT,CASSGRTSPFTGELFF
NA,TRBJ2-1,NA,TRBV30,TGTGCCTGGCAAACGGGGAGCTCCTACAATGAGCAGTTCTTC,CAWQTGSSYNEQFF
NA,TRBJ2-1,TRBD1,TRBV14,TGTGCCAGCAGCCCCCAGGGACAGACTAATGAGCAGTTCTTC,CASSPQGQTNEQFF
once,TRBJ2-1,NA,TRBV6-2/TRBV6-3,TGTGCCAGCAGTACGAGAGCGACGAGCTCCTACAATGAGCAGTTCTTC,CASSTRATSSYNEQFF
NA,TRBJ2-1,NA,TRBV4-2,TGTGCCAGCAGCCAAGATGGGCCCCCGGGAATCCAGTTCTTC,CASSQDGPPGIQFF
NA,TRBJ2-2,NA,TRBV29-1,TGCAGCGTTGTAAGGGGTCTGAACACCGGGGAGCTGTTTTTT,CSVVRGLNTGELFF
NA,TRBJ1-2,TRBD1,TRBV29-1,TGCAGCGCCTCGGACAGGGGCAACTATGGCTACACCTTC,CSASDRGNYGYTF
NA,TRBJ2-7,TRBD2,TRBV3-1,TGTGCCAGCAGCCACAGTACTAGCGGGGCCCGCTCCTACGAGCAGTACTTC,CASSHSTSGARSYEQYF
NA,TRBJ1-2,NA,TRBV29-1,TGCAGCGTTGGGGAGTCAGGGATCGAGGCCTATGGCTACACCTTC,CSVGESGIEAYGYTF
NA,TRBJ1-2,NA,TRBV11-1,TGTGCCAGCAGTCCTAACTTTCTCGGCGTCCCTGGCGGCTACACCTTC,CASSPNFLGVPGGYTF
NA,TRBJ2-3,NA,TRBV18,TGTGCCAGCTCACCACCGTTGACAGATACGCAGTATTTT,CASSPPLTDTQYF
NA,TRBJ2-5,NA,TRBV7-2,TGTGCCAGCAGCTTAGCAGTGGGCGAGGAGACCCAGTACTTC,CASSLAVGEETQYF
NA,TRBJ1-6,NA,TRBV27,TGTGCCAGCAGTTCCCAGGGTTGGTATCATAATTCACCCCTCCACTTT,CASSSQGWYHNSPLHF
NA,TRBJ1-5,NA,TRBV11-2,TGTGCCAGCAGCCCAGTTCCCGGTCAGCCCCAGCATTTT,CASSPVPGQPQHF
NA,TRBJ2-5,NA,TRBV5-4,TGTGCCAGCAGCTTGCCCCAGGGACCGACCCAAGAGACCCAGTACTTC,CASSLPQGPTQETQYF
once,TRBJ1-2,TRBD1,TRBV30,TGTGCCTGGAGTCCGGGACAGGGGTGGGGCTATGGCTACACCTTC,CAWSPGQGWGYGYTF
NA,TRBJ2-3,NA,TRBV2,TGTGCCAGCAGCGCCGTACCTAGGGGCACAGATACGCAGTATTTT,CASSAVPRGTDTQYF
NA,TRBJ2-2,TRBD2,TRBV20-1,TGCAGTGCTACGGGACTAGGGGCCGGGGAGCTGTTTTTT,CSATGLGAGELFF
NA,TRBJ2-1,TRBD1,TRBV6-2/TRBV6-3,TGTGCCAGCAGTTTGACAGGGAACAATGAGCAGTTCTTC,CASSLTGNNEQFF
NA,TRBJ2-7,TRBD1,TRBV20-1,TGCAGTGCCTCCGGGACAGGGGGCTACGAGCAGTACTTC,CSASGTGGYEQYF
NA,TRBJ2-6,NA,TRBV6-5,TGTGCCAGCAGTTCTCACGGTCCGGGGGCCAACGTCCTGACTTTC,CASSSHGPGANVLTF
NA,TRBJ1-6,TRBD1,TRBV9,TGTGCCAGCAGCGTAGGGACAGGGCTCTTGGATTCACCCCTCCACTTT,CASSVGTGLLDSPLHF
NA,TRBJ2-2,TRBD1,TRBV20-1,TGCAGTGCGCCGGGACAGAGAACCGGGGAGCTGTTTTTT,CSAPGQRTGELFF
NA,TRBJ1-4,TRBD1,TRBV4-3,TGCGCCAGCAGCCAAGATAGGACAGGGTGGGAAGAAAAACTGTTTTTT,CASSQDRTGWEEKLFF
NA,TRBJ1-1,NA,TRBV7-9,TGTGCCAGCAGCTTAGGGGAGTGGACTGAAGCTTTCTTT,CASSLGEWTEAFF
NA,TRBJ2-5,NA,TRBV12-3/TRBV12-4,TGTGCCAGCAGTTTTCGCCTTGGGGAGACCCAGTACTTC,CASSFRLGETQYF
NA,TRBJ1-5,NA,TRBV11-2,TGTGCCAGCAGCTTTAAGCTGCCCGTGATTTGGCTGCCCCAGCATTTT,CASSFKLPVIWLPQHF
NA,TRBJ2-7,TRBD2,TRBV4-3,TGCGCCAGCAGCCAGGGGTTGCTAGCGGGGGGCCCCTACGAGCAGTACTTC,CASSQGLLAGGPYEQYF
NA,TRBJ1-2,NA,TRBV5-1,TGCGCCAGCAGCTTGGATGGTCCGGCAGGGCAATCCAACTATGGCTACACCTTC,CASSLDGPAGQSNYGYTF
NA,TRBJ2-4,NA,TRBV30,TGTGCCTGGAGTTTAGGGGTAGCCAAAAACATTCAGTACTTC,CAWSLGVAKNIQYF
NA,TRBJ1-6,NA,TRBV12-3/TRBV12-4,TGTGCCAGCAGTCCCTGGGGTTCACCCCTCCACTTT,CASSPWGSPLHF
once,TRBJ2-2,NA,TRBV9,TGTGCCAACAAACCCGTCCTGAACACCGGGGAGCTGTTTTTT,CANKPVLNTGELFF
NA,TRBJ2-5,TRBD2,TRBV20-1,TGCAGTGTATTACGACTAGCGGGGGCCAAGGGGTACCAAGAGACCCAGTACTTC,CSVLRLAGAKGYQETQYF